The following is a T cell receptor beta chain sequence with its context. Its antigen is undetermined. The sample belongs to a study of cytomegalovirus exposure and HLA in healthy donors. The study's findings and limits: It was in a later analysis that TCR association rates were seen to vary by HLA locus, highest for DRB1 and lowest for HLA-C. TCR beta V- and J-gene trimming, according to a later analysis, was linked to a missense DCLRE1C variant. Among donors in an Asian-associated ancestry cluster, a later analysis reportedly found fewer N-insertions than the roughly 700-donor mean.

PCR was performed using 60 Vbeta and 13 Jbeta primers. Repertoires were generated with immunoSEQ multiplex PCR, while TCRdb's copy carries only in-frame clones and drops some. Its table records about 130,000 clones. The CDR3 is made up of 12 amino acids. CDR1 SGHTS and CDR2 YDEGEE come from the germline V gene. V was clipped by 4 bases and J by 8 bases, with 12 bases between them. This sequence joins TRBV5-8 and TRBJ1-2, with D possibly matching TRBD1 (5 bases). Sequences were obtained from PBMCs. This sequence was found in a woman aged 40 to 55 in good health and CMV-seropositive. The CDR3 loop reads CASSLAGRGYTF. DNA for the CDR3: TGTGCCAGCAGCCTTGCGGGGCGAGGCTACACCTTC.